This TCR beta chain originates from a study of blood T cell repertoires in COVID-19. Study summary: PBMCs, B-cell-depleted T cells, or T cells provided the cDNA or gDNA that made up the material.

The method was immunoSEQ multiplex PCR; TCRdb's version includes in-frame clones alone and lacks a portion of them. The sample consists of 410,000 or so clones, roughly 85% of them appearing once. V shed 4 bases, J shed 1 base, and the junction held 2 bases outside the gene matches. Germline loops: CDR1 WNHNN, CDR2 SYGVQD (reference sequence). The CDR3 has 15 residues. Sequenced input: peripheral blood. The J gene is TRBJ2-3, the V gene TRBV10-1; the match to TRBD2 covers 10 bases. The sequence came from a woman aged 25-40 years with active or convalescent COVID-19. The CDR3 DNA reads TGCGCCAGCAGTGGGGGGACTAGCGGCACAGATACGCAGTATTTT. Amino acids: CASSGGTSGTDTQYF.